This T cell receptor (beta chain) was retrieved from a study of blood T cell repertoires in COVID-19. The method was immunoSEQ multiplex PCR; TCRdb's version includes in-frame clones alone and lacks a portion of them. The sample has 150,000 to 200,000 clones; about 88% are singletons. The trim removed 6 bases at V and 8 bases at J, leaving 9 bases unmatched. Germline V lookup: CDR1 MDHEN, CDR2 SYDVKM. This CDR3 is built from 13 residues. V and J are TRBV28 and TRBJ1-2; TRBD1 matches at 7 bases. The specimen sequenced was peripheral blood. The clonotype was recovered from a man in his 60s with active or convalescent COVID-19. The CDR3 loop is CASRPGGSGGYTF. CDR3 coding DNA: TGTGCCAGCAGGCCAGGGGGATCGGGCGGCTACACCTTC.